This T cell receptor (beta chain) is from a study of cytomegalovirus exposure and HLA in healthy donors. Primers for the PCR totalled 60 Vbeta and 13 Jbeta. Generated by immunoSEQ multiplex PCR, the TCRdb table keeps only in-frame clones and is missing some. Altogether some 190,000 clones are present, roughly 82% being singletons, with the ten largest covering roughly 1.4%. The germline gives CDR1 SGHTA, CDR2 FQGNSA. CDR3 size: 14 residues. V was trimmed by 2 bases and J by 3 bases, leaving 11 bases between them. Sequencing used PBMCs. This chain uses TRBV7-2 with TRBJ2-7; perhaps TRBD2 as D (6 bases). The receptor's source is a middle-aged man in good health and CMV-seronegative. Here the CDR3 reads CASSLQGGYYEQYF. The CDR3 DNA reads TGTGCCAGCAGCTTACAGGGAGGTTACTACGAGCAGTACTTC.